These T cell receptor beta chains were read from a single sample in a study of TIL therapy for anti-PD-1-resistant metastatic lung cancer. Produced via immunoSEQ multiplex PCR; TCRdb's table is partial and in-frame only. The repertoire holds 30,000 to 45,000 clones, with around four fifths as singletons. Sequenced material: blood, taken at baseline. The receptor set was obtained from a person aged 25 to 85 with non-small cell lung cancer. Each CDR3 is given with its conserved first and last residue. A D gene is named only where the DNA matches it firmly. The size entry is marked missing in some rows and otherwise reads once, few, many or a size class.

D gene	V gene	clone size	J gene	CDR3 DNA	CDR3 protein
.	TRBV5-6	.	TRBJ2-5	TGTGCCAGCAGCTCGACAGGCCAAGAGACCCAGTACTTC	CASSSTGQETQYF
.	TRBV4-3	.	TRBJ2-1	TGCGCCAGCAGCCAAGATGGGCATGTTGGGTACAATGAGCAGTTCTTC	CASSQDGHVGYNEQFF
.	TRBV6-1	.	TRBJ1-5	TGTGCCAGCAGTGGGGGAGGATTGGGCAATCAGCCCCAGCATTTT	CASSGGGLGNQPQHF
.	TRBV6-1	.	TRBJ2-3	TGTGCCAGCAGTGAACCCGGGGATACGCAGTATTTT	CASSEPGDTQYF
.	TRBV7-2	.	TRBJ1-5	TGTGCCAGCAGCTCAGCCATGGGACACAATCAGCCCCAGCATTTT	CASSSAMGHNQPQHF
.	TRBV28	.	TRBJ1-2	TGTGCCAGCACCGGAAGTCGTCCGGGGGGACATGGCTACACCTTC	CASTGSRPGGHGYTF
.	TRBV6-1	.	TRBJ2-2	TGTGCCAGCAGCCCCTTTAGGGCCGCGTCCGGGGAGCTGTTTTTT	CASSPFRAASGELFF
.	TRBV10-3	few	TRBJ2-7	TGTGCCATCGCGACTGGGGCGCTGGGAACCTACGAGCAGTACTTC	CAIATGALGTYEQYF
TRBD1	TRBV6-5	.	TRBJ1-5	TGTGCCAGCAGTTCGGACAGGGGTAGCAATCAGCCCCAGCATTTT	CASSSDRGSNQPQHF
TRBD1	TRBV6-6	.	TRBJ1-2	TGTGCCAGCAGAAAAACGACAGGGGGCAGCTATGGCTACACCTTC	CASRKTTGGSYGYTF
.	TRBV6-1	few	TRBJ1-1	TGTGCCAGCAGTGAACAGGGCACTGAAGCTTTCTTT	CASSEQGTEAFF
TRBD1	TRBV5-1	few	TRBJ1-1	TGCGCCAGCAGCCAGTTTTCGACAGGGGACACTGAAGCTTTCTTT	CASSQFSTGDTEAFF
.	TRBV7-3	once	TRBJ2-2	TGTGCCAGCAGCCCCGACGGGGGCGGGGAGCTGTTTTTT	CASSPDGGGELFF
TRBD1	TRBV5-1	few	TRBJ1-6	TGCGCCAGCAGCCTAGGACAGGGGGTTTCACCCCTCCACTTT	CASSLGQGVSPLHF
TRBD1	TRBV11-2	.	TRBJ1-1	TGTGCCAGCAGCTTAGTCGTGGACAGGGGTGAAGCTTTCTTT	CASSLVVDRGEAFF
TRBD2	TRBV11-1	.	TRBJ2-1	TGTGCCAGCAGCAAGTTAGCGGGAGGGACATACAATGAGCAGTTCTTC	CASSKLAGGTYNEQFF
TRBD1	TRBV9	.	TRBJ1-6	TGTGCCGGAACCTATGAAAGAGACAGGGACAATTCACCCCTCCACTTT	CAGTYERDRDNSPLHF
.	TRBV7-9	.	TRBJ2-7	TGTGCCAGCAGCGGTGGGGCGGGGACTCGCGTTTTTGGGCCCCTGGAACAGTACTTC	CASSGGAGTRVFGPLEQYF
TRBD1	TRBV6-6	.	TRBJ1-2	TGTGCCAGCAGTTCAACAGGGGGCGCGAACTATGGCTACACCTTC	CASSSTGGANYGYTF
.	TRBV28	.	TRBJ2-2	TGTGCCAGCTCTTTGCTTCCGAACACCGGGGAGCTGTTTTTT	CASSLLPNTGELFF
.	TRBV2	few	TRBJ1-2	TGTGCCAGCAGCCCCCACCCAGGGTGGGCGGATGGCTACACCTTC	CASSPHPGWADGYTF
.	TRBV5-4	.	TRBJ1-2	TGTGCCAGCAGCTTGACAGGGTCGGTTGGCTACACCTTC	CASSLTGSVGYTF
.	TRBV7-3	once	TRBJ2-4	TGTGCCAGCAGCCGAGGGAGCAAAAACATTCAGTACTTC	CASSRGSKNIQYF
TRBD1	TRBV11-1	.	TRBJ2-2	TGTGCCAGCAGCTCCTCCCGGGACAGCCAAAACACCGGGGAGCTGTTTTTT	CASSSSRDSQNTGELFF
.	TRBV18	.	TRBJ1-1	TGTGCCAGCTCACCAGGCGGTGGACCTGAAGCTTTCTTT	CASSPGGGPEAFF
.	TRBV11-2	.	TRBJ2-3	TGTGCCAGCAGCTTAGTGGGCGCAGATACGCAGTATTTT	CASSLVGADTQYF
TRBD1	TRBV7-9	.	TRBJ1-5	TGTGCCAGCAGAAGGGACAGGGGACAGCCCCAGCATTTT	CASRRDRGQPQHF
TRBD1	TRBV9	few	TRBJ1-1	TGTGCCAGCAGCGTTGATCCCGGGACAGGGGTAAAAACTGAAGCTTTCTTT	CASSVDPGTGVKTEAFF
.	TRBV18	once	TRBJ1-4	TGTGCCAGTGAGAGTAATGAAAAACTGTTTTTT	CASESNEKLFF
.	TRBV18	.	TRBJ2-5	TGTGCCAGCTCACCCGCCCCGCGACTAGTCGAGCCTCAAGCCCAGTACTTC	CASSPAPRLVEPQAQYF
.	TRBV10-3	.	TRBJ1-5	TGTGCCATCAGTGATACGGATAATCAGCCCCAGCATTTT	CAISDTDNQPQHF
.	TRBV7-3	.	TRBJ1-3	TGTGCCAGCAGCGCGGGACACTCTGGAAACACCATATATTTT	CASSAGHSGNTIYF
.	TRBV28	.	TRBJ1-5	TGTGCCAGCAGCCTGACAGACCAATATCAGCCCCAGCATTTT	CASSLTDQYQPQHF
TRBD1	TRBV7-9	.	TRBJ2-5	TGTGCCAGCAGCCGACCGGGACAGGGAGGGGAGACCCAGTACTTC	CASSRPGQGGETQYF
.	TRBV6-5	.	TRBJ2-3	TGTGCCAGCAGTTACTCCTATCGGGACTGGACAGATACGCAGTATTTT	CASSYSYRDWTDTQYF
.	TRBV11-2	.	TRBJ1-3	TGTGCCAGCACCCAAGCGGGGGGGAGTAACACCATATATTTT	CASTQAGGSNTIYF
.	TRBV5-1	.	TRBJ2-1	TGCGCCAGCAGCTTGGAACCCGAGCAGTTCTTC	CASSLEPEQFF
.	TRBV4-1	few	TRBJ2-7	TGCGCCAGCAGCCCCTCGCAGGGGCATAGTTACGAGCAGTACTTC	CASSPSQGHSYEQYF
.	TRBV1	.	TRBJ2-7	TGCACCAGTATGGGACTCCACGACGAGCAGTACTTC	CTSMGLHDEQYF
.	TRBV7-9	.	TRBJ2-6	TGTGCCAGCAGCTTTTTACAGGGCCTTCACTCTGGGGCCAACGTCCTGACTTTC	CASSFLQGLHSGANVLTF
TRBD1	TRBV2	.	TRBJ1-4	TGTGCCAGCGCGGCAGGGGGGGACGAAAAACTGTTTTTT	CASAAGGDEKLFF
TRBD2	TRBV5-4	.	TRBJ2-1	TGTGCCAGCAGCTGGGGGACTAGCGCCGACAATGAGCAGTTCTTC	CASSWGTSADNEQFF
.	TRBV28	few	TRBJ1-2	TGTGCCAGCAGTCCCAGGTTGTATGGCTACACCTTC	CASSPRLYGYTF
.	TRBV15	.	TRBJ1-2	TGTGCCACCAGCAGAGATATTGAGGGGGGAAGAGGCTACACCTTC	CATSRDIEGGRGYTF
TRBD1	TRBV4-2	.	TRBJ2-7	TGTGCCAGCAGCCGTGAGACAGGGACCTTCTACGAGCAGTACTTC	CASSRETGTFYEQYF
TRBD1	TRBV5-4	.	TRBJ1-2	TGTGCCAGCAGACTATCGGGACAGCTCTATGGCTACACCTTC	CASRLSGQLYGYTF